A selection of T cell receptor beta chains follows, all from one sample in a study of Graves' ophthalmopathy and Graves' hyperthyroidism. TCRdb passed the multiplex PCR reads through MiXCR, listing each CDR3 protein once. The sample lists around 1,000,000 distinct CDR3 sequences, 35% to 40% occurring once. The material sequenced was peripheral blood or thyroid tissue (not recorded which). The receptors were gathered from an adult man with Graves' hyperthyroidism. The CDR3 runs from the conserved cysteine through the conserved F or W. Fields, in order: clone size, V gene, D gene, J gene, CDR3 protein, CDR3 DNA. The D gene is left open where the match is weak. Expanded clones get a size class; other rows say once, few or many, or leave the size out.

clone_size: NA
v_call: TRBV7-2
d_call: NA
j_call: TRBJ2-7
cdr3_aa: CASSPIAGVSWEQYF
cdr3_nt: TGTGCCAGCAGCCCGATCGCAGGGGTGTCGTGGGAGCAGTACTTC

clone_size: few
v_call: TRBV5-4
d_call: NA
j_call: TRBJ1-2
cdr3_aa: CASSPPGPGGYTF
cdr3_nt: TGTGCCAGCAGCCCCCCGGGCCCGGGCGGCTACACCTTC

clone_size: NA
v_call: TRBV15
d_call: TRBD1
j_call: TRBJ2-5
cdr3_aa: CATSIRTGVGGNQPQYF
cdr3_nt: TGTGCCACCAGCATACGGACAGGGGTGGGGGGCAATCAGCCCCAGTACTTC

clone_size: NA
v_call: TRBV7-2
d_call: NA
j_call: TRBJ1-5
cdr3_aa: CASSLGGGAAETQHF
cdr3_nt: TGTGCCAGCAGCTTAGGCGGGGGGGCAGCAGAGACCCAGCATTTT

clone_size: many
v_call: TRBV12-3/TRBV12-4
d_call: TRBD1
j_call: TRBJ1-2
cdr3_aa: CASSLGTGRTYTF
cdr3_nt: TGTGCCAGCAGTTTAGGGACAGGGCGGACCTACACCTTC

clone_size: many
v_call: TRBV20-1
d_call: NA
j_call: TRBJ1-1
cdr3_aa: CSANRANTEAFF
cdr3_nt: TGCAGTGCTAACAGGGCGAACACTGAAGCTTTCTTT

clone_size: few
v_call: TRBV9
d_call: TRBD1
j_call: TRBJ1-1
cdr3_aa: CASSVAGGQMNTEAFF
cdr3_nt: TGTGCCAGCAGCGTAGCTGGGGGACAGATGAACACTGAAGCTTTCTTT

clone_size: few
v_call: TRBV6-1
d_call: NA
j_call: TRBJ1-2
cdr3_aa: CASSEAWGGGYGYTF
cdr3_nt: TGTGCCAGCAGTGAAGCATGGGGGGGCGGCTATGGCTACACCTTC

clone_size: many
v_call: TRBV20-1
d_call: NA
j_call: TRBJ2-2
cdr3_aa: CSARDHRRAEDGELFF
cdr3_nt: TGCAGTGCTAGAGATCACAGGAGGGCGGAGGACGGGGAGCTGTTTTTT

clone_size: once
v_call: TRBV5-4
d_call: TRBD2
j_call: TRBJ2-5
cdr3_aa: CASSVEYAGGERETQYF
cdr3_nt: TGTGCCAGCAGCGTTGAGTACGCGGGAGGCGAAAGGGAGACCCAGTACTTC

clone_size: many
v_call: TRBV29-1
d_call: TRBD1
j_call: TRBJ2-5
cdr3_aa: CSVGQGGETQYF
cdr3_nt: TGCAGCGTCGGACAGGGTGGGGAGACCCAGTACTTC

clone_size: NA
v_call: TRBV7-9
d_call: TRBD1
j_call: TRBJ2-5
cdr3_aa: CASSLRGRVETQYF
cdr3_nt: TGTGCCAGCAGCTTAAGGGGGCGAGTAGAGACCCAGTACTTC

clone_size: NA
v_call: TRBV12-3/TRBV12-4
d_call: NA
j_call: TRBJ2-5
cdr3_aa: CASSSQPQYF
cdr3_nt: TGTGCCAGCAGTTCCCAACCCCAGTACTTC

clone_size: many
v_call: TRBV5-1
d_call: NA
j_call: TRBJ1-1
cdr3_aa: CASSHRGKSTEAFF
cdr3_nt: TGCGCCAGCAGCCATCGGGGCAAATCCACTGAAGCTTTCTTT

clone_size: NA
v_call: TRBV4-1
d_call: NA
j_call: TRBJ1-6
cdr3_aa: CASSHQDRYNSPLHF
cdr3_nt: TGCGCCAGCAGCCACCAAGACAGGTATAATTCACCCCTCCACTTT

clone_size: many
v_call: TRBV2
d_call: NA
j_call: TRBJ2-2
cdr3_aa: CASITSVANTGELFF
cdr3_nt: TGTGCCAGCATTACGTCAGTCGCGAACACCGGGGAGCTGTTTTTT

clone_size: NA
v_call: TRBV10-3
d_call: NA
j_call: TRBJ2-7
cdr3_aa: CASSYAGQPYEQYF
cdr3_nt: TGTGCCAGCAGTTACGCCGGACAGCCCTACGAGCAGTACTTC

clone_size: many
v_call: TRBV2
d_call: NA
j_call: TRBJ1-2
cdr3_aa: CASSELGTPYGYTF
cdr3_nt: TGTGCCAGCAGTGAGTTGGGAACTCCATATGGCTACACCTTC

clone_size: many
v_call: TRBV9
d_call: TRBD1
j_call: TRBJ2-2
cdr3_aa: CASSPGQGRNTGELFF
cdr3_nt: TGTGCCAGCAGCCCAGGACAGGGACGAAACACCGGGGAGCTGTTTTTT

clone_size: few
v_call: TRBV7-8
d_call: NA
j_call: TRBJ2-2
cdr3_aa: CASSSSRAGELFF
cdr3_nt: TGTGCCAGCAGCTCGAGTCGGGCCGGGGAGCTGTTTTTT

clone_size: many
v_call: TRBV7-9
d_call: TRBD1
j_call: TRBJ1-5
cdr3_aa: CASSQGADNQPQHF
cdr3_nt: TGCGCCAGCAGCCAGGGGGCTGACAATCAGCCCCAGCATTTT

clone_size: few
v_call: TRBV20-1
d_call: NA
j_call: TRBJ1-4
cdr3_aa: CSARGGGLYEKLFF
cdr3_nt: TGCAGTGCTAGGGGCGGGGGTCTATACGAAAAACTGTTTTTT

clone_size: many
v_call: TRBV5-1
d_call: TRBD1
j_call: TRBJ1-1
cdr3_aa: CASSSGRDRNWNTEAFF
cdr3_nt: TGCGCCAGCAGCTCTGGGAGGGACAGAAATTGGAACACTGAAGCTTTCTTT

clone_size: NA
v_call: TRBV10-3
d_call: TRBD2
j_call: TRBJ2-5
cdr3_aa: CVISESTGTSGSRIVLETQYF
cdr3_nt: TGTGTCATCAGTGAGTCGACAGGGACTAGCGGGAGTCGTATTGTTTTGGAGACCCAGTACTTC

clone_size: many
v_call: TRBV7-2
d_call: TRBD1
j_call: TRBJ1-5
cdr3_aa: CASSTGTGASHSGQPQHF
cdr3_nt: TGTGCCAGCAGCACCGGGACAGGGGCTTCTCATAGTGGTCAGCCCCAGCATTTT

clone_size: NA
v_call: TRBV4-2
d_call: NA
j_call: TRBJ1-5
cdr3_aa: CASSQATNQPQHF
cdr3_nt: TGTGCCAGCAGCCAAGCTACCAATCAGCCCCAGCATTTT

clone_size: NA
v_call: TRBV27
d_call: NA
j_call: TRBJ1-5
cdr3_aa: CASSLKVIGQPQHF
cdr3_nt: TGTGCCAGCAGTTTAAAGGTGATAGGTCAGCCCCAGCATTTT

clone_size: NA
v_call: TRBV6-6
d_call: NA
j_call: TRBJ2-6
cdr3_aa: CASSYRDMTAYVLTF
cdr3_nt: TGTGCCAGCAGCTATCGGGACATGACAGCCTACGTCCTGACTTTC

clone_size: NA
v_call: TRBV2
d_call: TRBD1
j_call: TRBJ1-5
cdr3_aa: CASTRTGTNQPQHF
cdr3_nt: TGTGCCAGCACCAGGACAGGGACTAATCAGCCCCAGCATTTT

clone_size: NA
v_call: TRBV4-3
d_call: NA
j_call: TRBJ2-2
cdr3_aa: CASSPRQFGELFF
cdr3_nt: TGCGCCAGCAGCCCCCGTCAATTCGGGGAGCTGTTTTTT

clone_size: many
v_call: TRBV7-9
d_call: TRBD1
j_call: TRBJ1-2
cdr3_aa: CASSLGQGLQGYTF
cdr3_nt: TGTGCCAGCAGCTTGGGACAGGGGTTACAGGGCTACACCTTC

clone_size: NA
v_call: TRBV2
d_call: TRBD2
j_call: TRBJ2-2
cdr3_aa: CATRTTSSAGELFF
cdr3_nt: TGTGCCACCCGGACGACTAGCTCCGCCGGGGAGCTGTTTTTT

clone_size: many
v_call: TRBV24-1
d_call: NA
j_call: TRBJ2-2
cdr3_aa: CATSGTPLANTGELFF
cdr3_nt: TGTGCCACCAGTGGCACCCCTCTAGCGAACACCGGGGAGCTGTTTTTT

clone_size: NA
v_call: TRBV10-2
d_call: TRBD1
j_call: TRBJ1-1
cdr3_aa: CASSSSGQGVTEAFF
cdr3_nt: TGTGCCAGCAGTTCCTCGGGACAGGGGGTCACTGAAGCTTTCTTT

clone_size: few
v_call: TRBV3-1
d_call: TRBD1
j_call: TRBJ1-6
cdr3_aa: CASSQGQGAGSPLHF
cdr3_nt: TGTGCCAGCAGCCAGGGACAGGGGGCCGGTTCACCCCTCCACTTT

clone_size: NA
v_call: TRBV10-3
d_call: NA
j_call: TRBJ1-2
cdr3_aa: CAIHQGYHGYTF
cdr3_nt: TGTGCCATTCACCAGGGATATCATGGCTACACATTC

clone_size: many
v_call: TRBV2
d_call: NA
j_call: TRBJ1-5
cdr3_aa: CASSENVQQPQHF
cdr3_nt: TGTGCCAGCAGCGAGAACGTACAGCAGCCCCAGCATTTT

clone_size: many
v_call: TRBV25-1
d_call: NA
j_call: TRBJ1-2
cdr3_aa: CASSIRDGSSYTF
cdr3_nt: TGTGCCAGCAGTATCCGGGACGGATCTTCCTACACCTTC

clone_size: NA
v_call: TRBV6-2/TRBV6-3
d_call: NA
j_call: TRBJ2-7
cdr3_aa: CASSYPQEQYF
cdr3_nt: TGTGCCAGCAGTTACCCTCAAGAGCAGTACTTC

clone_size: few
v_call: TRBV25-1
d_call: NA
j_call: TRBJ1-2
cdr3_aa: CASSAPNRAGGGYTF
cdr3_nt: TGTGCCAGCAGTGCCCCTAACAGGGCTGGGGGTGGCTACACCTTC

clone_size: many
v_call: TRBV29-1
d_call: NA
j_call: TRBJ1-5
cdr3_aa: CSVAVDSTSNQPQHF
cdr3_nt: TGCAGCGTTGCCGTGGACAGTACAAGCAATCAGCCCCAGCATTTT

clone_size: many
v_call: TRBV7-6
d_call: TRBD1
j_call: TRBJ1-4
cdr3_aa: CASSLRVSRGREMNEKLFF
cdr3_nt: TGTGCCAGCAGCTTACGTGTCTCCAGGGGGAGGGAGATGAATGAAAAACTGTTTTTT

clone_size: NA
v_call: TRBV5-1
d_call: TRBD1
j_call: TRBJ2-5
cdr3_aa: CASSMPGQGARSETQYF
cdr3_nt: TGCGCCAGCAGCATGCCGGGACAGGGGGCAAGGTCAGAGACCCAGTACTTC

clone_size: NA
v_call: TRBV7-9
d_call: TRBD1
j_call: TRBJ2-7
cdr3_aa: CASTHSRDRGPEQYF
cdr3_nt: TGTGCCAGCACCCACAGCAGGGACAGGGGGCCCGAGCAGTACTTC

clone_size: NA
v_call: TRBV9
d_call: TRBD1
j_call: TRBJ1-5
cdr3_aa: CAWSPGTGGPQPQHF
cdr3_nt: TGTGCCTGGAGTCCCGGGACAGGGGGACCTCAGCCCCAGCATTTT

clone_size: NA
v_call: TRBV2
d_call: NA
j_call: TRBJ1-6
cdr3_aa: CASSTVEGETYNSPLHF
cdr3_nt: TGTGCCAGCAGTACCGTGGAAGGGGAGACCTATAATTCACCCCTCCACTTT

clone_size: NA
v_call: TRBV29-1
d_call: NA
j_call: TRBJ1-1
cdr3_aa: CSAKGGTGEAFF
cdr3_nt: TGCAGCGCTAAAGGGGGAACCGGAGAAGCTTTCTTT

clone_size: NA
v_call: TRBV12-3/TRBV12-4
d_call: NA
j_call: TRBJ2-2
cdr3_aa: CASSFLGNTGELFF
cdr3_nt: TGTGCCAGCAGTTTTTTGGGAAACACCGGGGAGCTGTTTTTT

clone_size: many
v_call: TRBV7-9
d_call: NA
j_call: TRBJ2-2
cdr3_aa: CASSPYPRNTGELFF
cdr3_nt: TGTGCCAGCAGCCCCTACCCACGGAACACCGGGGAGCTGTTTTTT

clone_size: few
v_call: TRBV5-4
d_call: NA
j_call: TRBJ1-6
cdr3_aa: CAISSTGDEFSPLHF
cdr3_nt: TGTGCCATCTCCTCTACTGGGGACGAGTTTTCACCCCTCCACTTT

clone_size: few
v_call: TRBV28
d_call: NA
j_call: TRBJ2-7
cdr3_aa: CASSLQHEQYF
cdr3_nt: TGTGCCAGCAGTTTACAGCACGAGCAGTACTTC

clone_size: NA
v_call: TRBV12-1
d_call: NA
j_call: TRBJ2-2
cdr3_aa: CASSSRGASASARNTGELFF
cdr3_nt: TGTGCCAGCAGCTCTCGAGGGGCTAGCGCATCGGCAAGGAACACCGGGGAGCTGTTTTTT

clone_size: many
v_call: TRBV5-1
d_call: NA
j_call: TRBJ1-2
cdr3_aa: CASSLEFVTYGGYTF
cdr3_nt: TGCGCCAGCAGCTTGGAATTTGTGACTTATGGCGGCTACACCTTC

clone_size: many
v_call: TRBV7-9
d_call: NA
j_call: TRBJ1-4
cdr3_aa: CASSLDVSGTATNEKLFF
cdr3_nt: TGTGCCAGCAGCTTAGATGTTAGCGGCACCGCAACTAATGAAAAACTGTTTTTT